Listed here is a single T cell receptor beta chain. The antigen is unknown. This entry is derived from a study of cytomegalovirus exposure and HLA in healthy donors. PCR primers comprised 60 Vbeta and 13 Jbeta primers. Sequencing used immunoSEQ multiplex PCR; TCRdb keeps in-frame clones, though not all of them. The table shows 120,000 or so clones, with about four fifths occurring only once. The study's findings and limits: Analysis performed later found over 15,000 TCR beta sequences associated with HLA alleles at 0.05 false discovery rate. Among the most significant clusters, several appeared linked to common viral pathogens in a later analysis.

Unmatched junction bases numbered 4, after V lost 5 bases and J lost 1 base. The CDR3 consists of 14 residues. CDR1 and CDR2 from the germline V gene are SGHTA and FQGTGA. Sequenced material: PBMCs. This clonotype was sampled from a male donor in good health and CMV-seropositive. This chain connects TRBV7-3 to TRBJ2-7, with TRBD2 matching over 8 bases. The CDR3 region has the DNA TGTGCCAGCAGCCCGGTAGCGGGGTCCTACGAGCAGTACTTC. It is translated as CASSPVAGSYEQYF.